The 27 T cell receptor beta chains in this list originate from one sample, sequenced in a study of blood T cells in healthy people across ages. Combining a sample-barcoded 5' primer with a J-beta primer mix, a second PCR ran for about 7 to 12 cycles. TCRdb passed the 5' RACE reads through MiXCR, listing each CDR3 protein once. The table records 750,000 to 950,000 distinct CDR3 sequences, roughly 26% of them present only once. These data are also associated with another study on T cells of mothers and their children.

Source material: blood. The receptors were sampled from a boy between 5 and 17 years old in good health.

This clonotype was recorded once. The V and J genes are TRBV4-1 and TRBJ2-1; 10 bases agree with TRBD1. V shed 0 bases and J 8 bases; nucleotides not matched to a gene: 4. CDR1 is MGHRA and CDR2 is YSYEKL in the germline V gene. CDR3 size: 15 residues. This CDR3 reads CASSQDRQGADEQFF. Here the CDR3 DNA reads TGCGCCAGCAGCCAAGATCGACAGGGGGCGGATGAGCAGTTCTTC.

This clonotype appeared a few times. V usage is TRBV20-1 and J usage is TRBJ2-5, with TRBD1 identical over 8 bases. This CDR3 region has 12 residues. Germline V CDR1 and CDR2: DFQATT, SNEGSKA (reference sequence). The V gene end was trimmed by 8 bases and the J gene end by 1 base; junction bases not matched to a gene: 3. This CDR3 is CSNQGAQETQYF. The CDR3 coding sequence is TGCAGTAATCAGGGGGCCCAAGAGACCCAGTACTTC.

The CDR3 sequence: CASSLIPIQENTEAFF. The CDR3 nucleotides read TGCGCCAGCAGCTTGATCCCCATTCAGGAGAACACTGAAGCTTTCTTT. V is TRBV5-1 and J is TRBJ1-1; D remains unclear. The V end lost 1 base, the J end lost 1 base, and 14 bases lay between the germline ends. This CDR3 has 16 residues. Germline CDR1 and CDR2: SGHRS and YFSETQ.

This clonotype was detected once. V usage is TRBV5-1 and J usage is TRBJ2-7; unclear D gene. This CDR3 has 13 residues. Germline CDR1 SGHRS, CDR2 YFSETQ. Trimming left V 4 bases short and J 3 bases short, with 11 bases between. The CDR3 bases are TGCGCCAGCAGCCCCACAGATTTCTACGAGCAGTACTTC. This encodes CASSPTDFYEQYF.

Ten or more counts support this clonotype. J is TRBJ1-1 and V is TRBV10-3, with D hard to call. The CDR3 sequence is 17 residues long. The ends were cut back, 11 bases at V and 1 base at J, with 26 bases in the middle. From germline, CDR1 is ENHRY and CDR2 SYGVKD. DNA of the CDR3: TGTGCCCCGGTCCGTCCCGTCGGGAGGCCCCCGAACACTGAAGCTTTCTTT. Protein: CAPVRPVGRPPNTEAFF.

The gene calls are TRBV24-1 and TRBJ2-7; D gene uncertain. Germline V gene sequence: CDR1 KGHDR, CDR2 SFDVKD. V lost 2 bases to trimming and J lost 2 bases, with 6 bases between them. CDR3 length equals 13 residues. CDR3 coding DNA: TGTGCCACCAGTGATTCCCGGGCCTACGAGCAGTACTTC. Translating it yields CATSDSRAYEQYF.

This clonotype was counted only a few times. The chain joins TRBV21-1 to TRBJ2-7; the table gives TRBD2 as D, unverified against the DNA. TRBV21-1 is noted as a pseudogene. CDR3 length: 14 residues. CDR3 amino acids: CASAGVAAYYEQYF. The CDR3 nucleotides read TGTGCCAGCGCCGGGGTAGCGGCCTATTACGAGCAGTACTTC.

This clonotype turned up a few times. The chain joins TRBV20-1 to TRBJ2-5; 8 bases are a match to TRBD2. Trimming at V came to 0 bases and at J to 7 bases, leaving 13 bases not matched to a gene. This CDR3 is built from 16 residues. CDR1 DFQATT and CDR2 SNEGSKA come from the germline V gene (reference sequence). The CDR3 region is CSARDQRGSLKVTQYF. CDR3 in DNA: TGCAGTGCTAGAGATCAGCGGGGGAGCCTGAAGGTGACCCAGTACTTC.

As concerns this clonotype: One end of the junction fails to match germline, which may point to a read error. This rearrangement joins TRBV7-6 to TRBJ1-4; 9 bases match TRBD1. Germline CDR1 is SGHVS and CDR2 is FNYEAQ. CDR3 length: 14 amino acids. Here the CDR3 reads CASSPGQGSEKPFF. Written as DNA, the CDR3 is TGTGCCAGCTCCCCGGGACAGGGCTCGGAAAAACCGTTTTTT.

This clonotype was seen a few times. This chain joins TRBV5-1 and TRBJ2-7; 8 nucleotides match TRBD2. Per germline, CDR1 SGHRS and CDR2 YFSETQ. CDR3 length: 15 amino acids. Trimming took 3 bases from V and 6 from J; bases not matched to a gene: 11. DNA for the CDR3: TGCGCCAGCAGCTCCATCCCGGGACTAGTCACCGAGCAGTACTTC. Translation gives CASSSIPGLVTEQYF.

V is TRBV6-1 and J is TRBJ1-4; 7 positions agree with TRBD1. The V gene end was trimmed by 8 bases and the J gene end by 8 bases; junction bases not matched to a gene: 11. Germline V gene sequence: CDR1 MNHNS, CDR2 SASEGT. The CDR3 is made up of 14 amino acids. The CDR3 region is CASARGGAEEKLFF. The CDR3 DNA sequence: TGTGCCAGCGCTAGAGGGGGCGCAGAGGAAAAACTGTTTTTT.

The chain is built from TRBV19 and TRBJ2-1, with 7 bases fitting TRBD2. The CDR3 is 14 amino acids. Trimming removed 6 bases from V and 8 bases from J; junction bases left unmatched: 10. Germline V gene lookup returns CDR1 LNHDA and CDR2 SQIVND (reference sequence). The CDR3 loop is CASRRGEGIHEQFF. The CDR3 coding sequence is TGTGCCAGTAGACGGGGGGAAGGAATCCATGAGCAGTTCTTC.

The rearrangement joins TRBV6-1 to TRBJ2-3, with TRBD1 matching over 7 bases. Germline assignment: CDR1 MNHNS and CDR2 SASEGT. The CDR3 has 17 residues. Trimming took 1 base from V and 0 from J; bases not matched to a gene: 7. CDR3 coding DNA: TGTGCCAGCAGTGAAGTTATTGCAGGGGGAAGCACAGATACGCAGTATTTT. As protein: CASSEVIAGGSTDTQYF.

The chain is built from TRBV9 and TRBJ1-1, with D hard to call. V was pared by 0 bases and J by 2 bases, with 8 bases between. The CDR3 is made up of 14 amino acids. CDR1 is SGDLS, CDR2 YYNGEE, per germline. The CDR3 DNA sequence: TGTGCCAGCAGCGTAGACAGTTACAACACTGAAGCTTTCTTT. It translates to CASSVDSYNTEAFF.

This clonotype was detected only once. The J gene is TRBJ1-3, the V gene TRBV29-1; the D gene is possibly TRBD1 (5 bases). The ends were cut back, 7 bases at V and 0 bases at J, with 16 bases in the middle. Per germline, CDR1 SQVTM and CDR2 ANQGSEA. The CDR3 contains 15 residues. The CDR3 sequence: CSANYDGTSGNTIYF. The CDR3 nucleotides read TGCAGCGCCAACTACGACGGGACCTCTGGAAACACCATATATTTT.

This sequence joins TRBV28 and TRBJ1-4; D remains ambiguous. The CDR3 contains 15 residues. Per germline, CDR1 MDHEN and CDR2 SYDVKM. V was shortened by 3 bases and J by 8 bases, with 16 bases between the two germline ends. The CDR3 DNA follows: TGTGCCAGCAGTTTGGGAGATGAGAGGTCGGAAAAACTGTTTTTT. Residues: CASSLGDERSEKLFF.

The chain combines TRBV4-1 with TRBJ2-5; possibly TRBD2 for D (5 bases). The J call is in doubt because the DNA end fits TRBJ2-7 better. This CDR3 has 13 amino acids. The germline V gene has CDR1 MGHRA and CDR2 YSYEKL. The CDR3: CASSQETGYEQYF. CDR3 DNA: TGCGCCAGCAGCCAAGAAACGGGATACGAGCAGTACTTC.

This clonotype was detected only a few times. At one boundary the junction diverges from the germline segment, which might be a read error. The CDR3 is CASSLRDSNGFF. CDR3 nucleotide sequence: TGTGCCAGCAGCTTAAGAGACAGCAACGGGTTCTTC. The V gene is TRBV7-9, the J gene TRBJ2-7; D perhaps matches TRBD1 (5 bases). This CDR3 contains 12 residues. Per germline, CDR1 SEHNR and CDR2 FQNEAQ (reference sequence).

This clonotype was seen at least ten times. The rearrangement joins TRBV7-6 to TRBJ2-5; D unresolved. Germline lookup yields CDR1 SGHVS and CDR2 FNYEAQ. Trimming removed 6 bases at V and 0 bases at J, with 5 bases between. The CDR3 has 12 amino acids. Written as DNA, the CDR3 is TGTGCCAGCAGAAATAACCAAGAGACCCAGTACTTC. Protein sequence: CASRNNQETQYF. Full variable domain (missing parts from reference TRBV7-6 and TRBJ2-5): GAGVSQSPRYKVTKRGQDVALRCDPISGHVSLYWYRQALGQGPEFLTYFNYEAQQDKSGLPNDRFSAERPEGSISTLTIQRTEQRDSAMYRCASRNNQETQYFGPGTRLLVL.

The chain couples TRBV2 to TRBJ1-4, with D possibly matching TRBD1 (5 bases). The CDR3 runs 14 residues. V lost 6 bases and J lost 7, with 15 bases in between. Looked up from germline, CDR1 is SNHLY and CDR2 is FYNNEI. The CDR3 loop reads CASSAPGHGEKLFF. The CDR3 region has the DNA TGTGCCAGCAGCGCCCCGGGGCATGGTGAAAAACTGTTTTTT.

In this sample, this clonotype turned up once. The chain recombines TRBV12-3 or TRBV12-4 with TRBJ2-3; TRBD2 is a possible D gene (5 bases). The V and J ends lost 1 base and 5 bases respectively, with 13 bases between them. This CDR3 comprises 15 residues. The CDR3, as DNA: TGTGCCAGCAGTTTAGACCCGGGATCGGGAGATACGCAGTATTTT. Translated, it gives CASSLDPGSGDTQYF.

This clonotype was seen only a few times. The chain carries TRBV7-6 and TRBJ2-2, with unresolved D. This CDR3 is built from 12 residues. The V gene lost 3 bases and the J gene lost 6 bases, with 5 bases spanning the gap. Germline V gene sequence: CDR1 SGHVS, CDR2 FNYEAQ. CDR3 sequence (DNA): TGTGCCAGCAGCTTCTCCCCCGGGGAGCTGTTTTTT. Translating it yields CASSFSPGELFF.

This clonotype was counted a few times. V usage is TRBV14 and J usage is TRBJ2-1; a possible D gene is TRBD1 (6 bases). The CDR3 length is 16 residues. The V gene lost 3 bases and the J gene lost 12 bases, with 24 bases spanning the gap. CDR1 and CDR2 (germline): SGHDN, FVKESK. The chain's CDR3 is CASSQGVTGHIRGQFF. CDR3 in DNA: TGTGCCAGCAGCCAGGGGGTTACGGGACATATAAGGGGGCAGTTCTTC.

This clonotype was detected a few times. The rearrangement uses TRBV11-2 and TRBJ1-2, with unresolved D. The CDR3 contains 12 residues. Deletions cut 4 bases from V and 5 bases from J, with 8 bases between. CDR1 is SGHAT, CDR2 FQNNGV, per germline. The CDR3 bases are TGTGCCAGCAGCTCACAAAAGTATGGCTACACCTTC. The encoded protein is CASSSQKYGYTF.

As for this clonotype: Germline is not matched at one junction end, which may reflect a read error. The rearrangement uses TRBV7-2 and TRBJ2-6, with 10 bases that match TRBD1. Germline values: CDR1 SGHTA, CDR2 FQGNSA. This CDR3 region has 16 residues. CDR3 coding DNA: TGTGCCAGCAGCTTAAGACAGGGGGCTGGGGCCAACGTCCCGACTTTC. Its protein product is CASSLRQGAGANVPTF.

This clonotype was found a few times. The genes are TRBV6-6 and TRBJ2-2; 10 bases are a match to TRBD1. Losses at the gene ends were 9 bases for V and 0 bases for J; bases not matched to a gene: 7. This CDR3 is 16 amino acids long. Germline assignment: CDR1 MNHNY and CDR2 SVGAGI (reference sequence). The CDR3 here is CARTTGQGTNTGELFF. Written as DNA, the CDR3 is TGTGCCAGGACTACGGGACAGGGGACGAACACCGGGGAGCTGTTTTTT.

The rearrangement links TRBV6-6 to TRBJ1-1; tentatively, D is TRBD1 (6 bases). Germline V CDR1 and CDR2: MNHNY, SVGAGI (reference sequence). The CDR3 length is 14 residues. With 7 bases removed from V and 1 base from J, the gap between germline ends came to 13 bases. The CDR3 reads CASIRSGENTEAFF. CDR3 nucleotide sequence: TGTGCCAGCATACGGTCAGGGGAGAACACTGAAGCTTTCTTT.